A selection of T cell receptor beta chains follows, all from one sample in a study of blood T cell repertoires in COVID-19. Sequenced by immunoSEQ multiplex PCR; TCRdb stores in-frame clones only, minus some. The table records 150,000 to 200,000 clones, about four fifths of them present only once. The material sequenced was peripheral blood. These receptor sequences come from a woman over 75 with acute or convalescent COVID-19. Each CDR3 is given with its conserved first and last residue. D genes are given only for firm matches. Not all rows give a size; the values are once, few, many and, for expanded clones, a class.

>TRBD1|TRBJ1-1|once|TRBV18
CASSRTGATEAFF
TGTGCCAGCTCACGGACAGGGGCCACTGAAGCTTTCTTT
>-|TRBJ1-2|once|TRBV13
CASSAWTVNYGYTF
TGTGCCAGCAGCGCTTGGACAGTCAACTATGGCTACACCTTC
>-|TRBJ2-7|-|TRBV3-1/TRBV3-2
CASSHTGRGANEQYF
TGTGCCAGCAGCCACACAGGACGAGGTGCAAACGAGCAGTACTTC
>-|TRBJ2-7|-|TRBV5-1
CASSFGQGGEQYF
TGCGCCAGCAGCTTTGGTCAGGGTGGGGAGCAGTACTTC
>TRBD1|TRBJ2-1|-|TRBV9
CASSVVPDRGSEQFF
TGTGCCAGCAGCGTAGTGCCGGACAGGGGGAGTGAGCAGTTCTTC
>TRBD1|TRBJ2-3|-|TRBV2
CASQGTDLKQNTDTQYF
TGTGCCAGCCAGGGGACAGACTTAAAGCAAAACACAGATACGCAGTATTTT
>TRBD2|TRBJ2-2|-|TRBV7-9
CASSLRGDTGELFF
TGTGCCAGCAGCTTACGGGGGGACACCGGGGAGCTGTTTTTT
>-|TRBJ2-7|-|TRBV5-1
CASSLGGYYEQYF
TGCGCCAGCAGCTTGGGGGGCTACTACGAGCAGTACTTC
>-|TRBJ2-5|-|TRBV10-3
CAISPGQETQYF
TGTGCCATCAGCCCGGGACAAGAGACCCAGTACTTC
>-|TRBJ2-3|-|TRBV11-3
CASSLGAGTAADTQYF
TGTGCCAGCAGCTTAGGGGCGGGGACAGCAGCCGATACGCAGTATTTT
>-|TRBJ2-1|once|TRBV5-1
CASSLGGNEQFF
TGCGCCAGCAGCTTGGGAGGCAATGAGCAGTTCTTC
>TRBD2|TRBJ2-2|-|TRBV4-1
CASSQAGLEVTGELFF
TGCGCCAGCAGCCAAGCGGGACTAGAAGTCACCGGGGAGCTGTTTTTT
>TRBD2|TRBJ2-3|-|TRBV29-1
CSPRLAGEPNTQYF
TGCAGCCCACGACTAGCGGGAGAACCGAATACGCAGTATTTT
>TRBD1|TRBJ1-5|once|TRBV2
CASRRDRGQGQPQHF
TGTGCCAGCAGACGGGACAGGGGGCAGGGACAGCCCCAGCATTTT
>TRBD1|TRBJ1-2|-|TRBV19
CASSTRTGTYQYGYTF
TGTGCCAGTAGTACCCGGACAGGGACCTACCAATATGGCTACACCTTC
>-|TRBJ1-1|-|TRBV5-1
CASSPILTGIDTEAFF
TGCGCCAGCAGCCCGATCCTCACAGGTATCGACACTGAAGCTTTCTTT
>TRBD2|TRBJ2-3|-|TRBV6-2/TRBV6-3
CASSRSGSRADTQYF
TGTGCCAGCAGCCGTAGCGGGAGTCGGGCAGATACGCAGTATTTT
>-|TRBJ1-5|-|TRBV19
CASSERRNSNQPQHF
TGTGCCAGTAGTGAGCGGAGAAATAGCAATCAGCCCCAGCATTTT
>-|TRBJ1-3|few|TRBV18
CASSEGEGNTIYF
TGTGCCAGCTCCGAGGGGGAAGGAAACACCATATATTTT
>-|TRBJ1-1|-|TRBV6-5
CASSPLSGAEAFF
TGTGCCAGCAGCCCGCTCTCGGGGGCTGAAGCTTTCTTT
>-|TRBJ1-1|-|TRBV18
CASSPFAGLNTEAFF
TGTGCCAGCTCACCATTCGCGGGCTTGAACACTGAAGCTTTCTTT
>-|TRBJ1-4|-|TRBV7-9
CASTPLEDLQEKLFF
TGTGCCAGCACCCCACTTGAGGACTTACAGGAAAAACTGTTTTTT
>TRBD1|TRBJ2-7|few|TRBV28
CASSRDSRLGYEQYF
TGTGCCAGCAGCCGGGACAGTCGTCTTGGCTACGAGCAGTACTTC